The following is a TCR beta chain sequence with its context. Its specificity is not known. Second-dose timings of about 4 or about 12 weeks were pooled. The data derive from a study of T cell responses to AZD1222 COVID-19 vaccine. Overall study findings and caveats: Spike-specific TCR depth and breadth grew after two AZD1222 doses. The study found vaccine-associated CD4 TCRs spanning spike, dominant at 160-218 and 743-854. There were mostly white British donors and more females than males, and clonal diversity was possibly underestimated.

Sequencing used immunoSEQ multiplex PCR; TCRdb keeps in-frame clones, though not all of them. The table includes 15,000 to 20,000 clones, roughly 83% detected once. V lost 4 bases, J lost 3 bases, and 17 bases lay in between. Germline V lookup: CDR1 MDHEN, CDR2 SYDVKM. This CDR3 has 16 residues. The material was peripheral blood, obtained 28 days after the second AZD1222 dose. The sequence came from an adult who received the AZD1222 COVID-19 vaccine. The chain combines TRBV28 with TRBJ2-3; TRBD2 might be the D (7 bases). CDR3 sequence: CASSSGASGQTDTQYF. CDR3 nucleotide sequence: TGTGCCAGCAGTTCAGGTGCTAGCGGACAGACAGATACGCAGTATTTT.